The following is a T cell receptor (beta chain) sequence with its context. Its antigen is not identified. The data were obtained in a study of T cells in Graves' hyperthyroidism and ophthalmopathy. Across the study: Any treatment followed the collection of peripheral blood at initial diagnosis. Findings and limits, study-wide: Before onset, ophthalmopathy was predicted by the model a median about 6.2 months earlier. Within blood appeared most thyroid clonotypes that had expanded above 0.001.

It was RNA transcripts that yielded the amplified TCR beta CDR3 regions. During a first-round RT-PCR of the TCR CDR3, the HTBI primer set was used. TCRdb re-called the multiplex PCR reads with MiXCR, one entry per CDR3 protein. The sample has approximately 600,000 distinct CDR3 sequences, less than 25% seen once. V gave up 3 bases and J gave up 1 base, with 10 bases separating them. CDR1 and CDR2 (germline): DFQATT, SNEGSKA (reference sequence). The CDR3 is made up of 13 amino acids. The clonotype was recovered from a man aged 25-40 years with Graves' ophthalmopathy. J is TRBJ2-7 and V is TRBV20-1; a possible D gene is TRBD2 (5 bases). Sequenced: blood. The CDR3 reads CSASYERSYEQYF. As DNA, the CDR3 is TGCAGTGCTAGTTACGAGCGGTCCTACGAGCAGTACTTC.